Many counts were recorded for the clone carrying this TCR beta chain. Its antigen remains unknown. This CDR3 is 15 amino acids long. Germline V gene lookup returns CDR1 LGHNA and CDR2 YSLEER. Unmatched junction bases numbered 7, after V lost 7 bases and J lost 2 bases. These data come from a study of read filtering for tumor transcriptome and immune sequencing. Whole-study context: The cohort had over 16 men and approximately 13 women aged about 45 to 80, mean roughly 66 years. General study results and limits: Even smaller IR-seq throughput identified most shared clonotypes. Dropping single-read clonotypes raised IR-seq and RNA-seq shared-clonotype correlation.

This library used roughly 370 ng RNA and molecular barcoded adaptors spanning alpha/delta and beta/gamma chains. Each CDR3 protein gets one entry after TCRdb re-called the reads with MiXCR. The sample has 30,000 to 40,000 distinct CDR3 sequences; 12% to 15% are singletons. V gene TRBV4-3 combines with J gene TRBJ2-1, with TRBD2 identical over 8 bases. The origin of this receptor is a donor aged 40 or older with multiple myeloma. Sequenced: a population of CD138-negative cells sorted from bone marrow. CDR3 nucleotides: TGCGCCAGCACCTGGGGCGGGGGGCCCTACAATGAGCAGTTCTTC. It yields the protein CASTWGGGPYNEQFF.